The 5 T cell receptor beta chains presented below share a single source sample, sequenced in a study of beta chain features in type 1 diabetes (dated by TCRdb to about 2018). Receptors were amplified or captured by the immunoSEQ multiplex PCR assay. The entire amount of isolated RNA was reverse transcribed using the High Capacity cDNA Reverse Transcription Kit, so the sequenced TCRB transcripts were expressed ones. This immuneACCESS table, as held by TCRdb, lists in-frame sequences with V and J called but not all clones. Of the missing ones, under half trace to an unresolved V gene in checked studies; the others have no known cause. The sample table contains some 330,000 clones; only one count was recorded for roughly 11% of them. The ten largest clonotypes hold around 0.015% of the sample. The sample was naive CD4+ T cells from blood. Taken with the paper, the label for cell subset or site translates to: true naive CD4+ T cells. All receptors derive from a woman in her twenties or thirties in good health.

A few counts support this clone. This chain joins TRBV27 and TRBJ1-2; no firm D call. V was pared by 6 bases and J by 2 bases, with 16 bases between. This CDR3 spans 15 amino acids. Per germline, CDR1 MNHEY and CDR2 SMNVEV (reference sequence). DNA of the CDR3: TGTGCCAGCAGGCCCTCAGGACTCATAAACTATGGCTACACCTTC. As protein: CASRPSGLINYGYTF.

This clone was observed a few times. The chain combines TRBV28 with TRBJ1-5; D gene uncertain. The ends were cut back, 5 bases at V and 7 bases at J, with 9 bases in the middle. This CDR3 is 12 amino acids long. Germline CDR1 and CDR2: MDHEN and SYDVKM. In DNA form, the CDR3 reads TGTGCCAGCAGTGCCAGTGAACAGCCCCAGCATTTT. Translating it yields CASSASEQPQHF.

V gene TRBV7-3 combines with J gene TRBJ2-2; tentatively, D is TRBD1 (6 bases). Per germline, CDR1 SGHTA and CDR2 FQGTGA. The CDR3 has 16 residues. Trimming removed 5 bases from V and 0 bases from J, with 13 bases in between. The CDR3 loop reads CASSPRGSANTGELFF. CDR3 sequence (DNA): TGTGCCAGCAGCCCCAGGGGTTCCGCGAACACCGGGGAGCTGTTTTTT.

The chain carries TRBV7-2 and TRBJ2-1, with TRBD1 matching 8 bases. The V segment lost 4 bases and the J segment 7 bases; nucleotides outside the gene matches: 12. CDR1 SGHTA and CDR2 FQGNSA come from the germline V gene. The CDR3 is 16 amino acids. CDR3 protein: CASSSIGQGTRNEQFF. The CDR3 bases are TGTGCCAGCAGCTCAATAGGACAGGGAACCAGAAATGAGCAGTTCTTC.

The J gene is TRBJ2-1, the V gene TRBV4-1; D perhaps matches TRBD1 (5 bases). This CDR3 is 15 amino acids long. Deletions cut 3 bases from V and 1 base from J, with 10 bases between. Germline values: CDR1 MGHRA, CDR2 YSYEKL. This chain's CDR3 is CASSQPGPSYNEQFF. Written as DNA, the CDR3 is TGCGCCAGCAGCCAGCCAGGGCCGTCCTACAATGAGCAGTTCTTC.